Listed below are T cell receptor beta chains from one sample, sequenced in a study of cytomegalovirus exposure and HLA in healthy donors. TCRdb keeps only in-frame clones here, not all; method: immunoSEQ multiplex PCR. The data hold over 150,000 clones, with about nine tenths observed a single time. Sequencing was performed on PBMCs. The receptors originated from a woman aged 18-29 years in good health and CMV-seropositive. Each CDR3 is given without its conserved first and last residue. A clone size is listed for some rows: how often the clone was seen (once, few, many), or a class if it is expanded.

clone_size,v_call,j_call,cdr3_aa
-,TRBV5-1,TRBJ2-7,ASSLGETSGSYEQY
-,TRBV25-1,TRBJ2-3,ATQPVGGSFSFRDTQY
-,TRBV5-8,TRBJ2-1,ASSKGLARKSEQF
few,TRBV11-1,TRBJ2-7,ASSLVGGGAYEQY
-,TRBV9,TRBJ2-1,ASSTGTSYNEQF
few,TRBV12-2,TRBJ1-5,ASPLRSNQPQH
-,TRBV4-1,TRBJ2-3,ASSPWGQELGTDTQY
few,TRBV2,TRBJ2-7,ASSERGLYEQY
once,TRBV28,TRBJ2-7,ASSPIGQPRDEQY
few,TRBV18,TRBJ2-7,ASSMTSDSYEQY
-,TRBV6-1,TRBJ2-3,ASSDLSGTDTQY
-,TRBV27,TRBJ2-4,ASSFRQYPAKNIQY
-,TRBV11-3,TRBJ2-7,ASSLRGSEQY
-,TRBV27,TRBJ2-1,ASSLLPEGNEQF
-,TRBV15,TRBJ1-1,ATSGTGSGSRTEAF
-,TRBV19,TRBJ1-2,ASSIVTGTYGYT
-,TRBV5-1,TRBJ1-1,ASSLSLNTEAF
-,TRBV7-8,TRBJ2-1,ASSPLAGVAI
-,TRBV28,TRBJ1-1,ASSLFWVADSSNEAF
few,TRBV11-2,TRBJ2-1,ASSGLAGKGGEQF
-,TRBV28,TRBJ2-7,ASSLAGGPPSYEQY
-,TRBV2,TRBJ1-2,ASTPDRNYGYT
-,TRBV5-8,TRBJ1-2,ASSPRTGGNGYT
-,TRBV7-9,TRBJ2-7,ASSGSSSGVTYEQY
-,TRBV11-3,TRBJ1-2,ASSSRQGFNYGYT
-,TRBV14,TRBJ1-2,ASSPAPFRGQGAQTYGYT
-,TRBV4-1,TRBJ2-5,ASSRPGQVGQETQY
-,TRBV11-2,TRBJ2-7,ASSGQAVGYEQY
-,TRBV28,TRBJ1-1,ASSQGGGGANTEAF
-,TRBV5-6,TRBJ1-1,ASSKGLEAF
-,TRBV28,TRBJ2-1,ASRTPPPFSNEQF
-,TRBV5-6,TRBJ2-5,ASSLLGRWTQY
-,TRBV28,TRBJ2-7,ASSFPSAGGVTYEQY
-,TRBV11-3,TRBJ2-1,ASSLGGTSGNYNEQF
once,TRBV30,TRBJ1-1,AWSVARGRVSNTEAF
-,TRBV7-9,TRBJ2-1,ASSLGRNNEQF
-,TRBV7-8,TRBJ2-7,ASSLFSRSQY
once,TRBV7-2,TRBJ1-4,ASSLGTGQEKLF
-,TRBV2,TRBJ1-3,ASSDPRRDGNTIY
-,TRBV27,TRBJ2-1,ASSFSRRVRDEQF
-,TRBV7-2,TRBJ2-5,ASSFDGRNRETQY
once,TRBV6-1,TRBJ2-2,ASSEERGTRDTGELF